These 30 T cell receptor beta chains were all obtained from the same sample, sequenced in a study of T cell repertoires in cytomegalovirus infection. These receptors' antigens are unknown. TCRdb re-called the reads through MiXCR, storing one row per CDR3 protein. The sample yields 830,000 or so distinct CDR3 sequences, about 31% seen once. Here the sequenced sample was cultured CD8+ T cells from PBMCs, taken from culture after CMV antigen stimulation. These receptor sequences come from a human donor in good health (CMV status not recorded). Some clones in this sample may be carry-over from other donors' samples.

The CDR3 coding sequence is TGTGCCAGCAGAATTTGGCGCGAGGGGCTCGATGAGCAGTTCTTC. Protein sequence: CASRIWREGLDEQFF. The chain has TRBV6-5 and TRBJ2-1; either TRBD1 or TRBD2 may supply D (5 bases each). The ends were cut back, 6 bases at V and 8 bases at J, with 20 bases in the middle. Germline-derived CDR1 and CDR2 are MNHEY and SVGAGI. CDR3 size: 15 residues.

For this clonotype: At one of its ends the junction is not consistent with the germline gene, which may arise from a read error. The gene calls are TRBV7-9 and TRBJ1-1; unclear D gene. The CDR3 spans 12 residues. CDR1 is SEHNR and CDR2 is FQNEAQ in the germline V gene (reference sequence). CDR3 DNA: TGTGCCAACAGCTTAGGAACGACTGAAGCTTTCTTT. It codes for CANSLGTTEAFF.

This chain connects TRBV6-1 to TRBJ2-5; tentatively, D is TRBD1 (5 bases). The germline V gene encodes CDR1 MNHNS and CDR2 SASEGT. Trimming pared 4 bases from V and 4 bases from J, leaving 13 bases between. This CDR3 has 14 residues. The CDR3 loop reads CASSVTRVGETQYF. For the CDR3, the DNA is TGTGCCAGCAGTGTAACCAGGGTTGGAGAGACCCAGTACTTC.

This clonotype was counted only a few times. This rearrangement joins TRBV7-8 to TRBJ2-2; no clear D gene. The V end lost 10 bases, the J end lost 7 bases, and 7 bases lay between the germline ends. CDR1 and CDR2 from the germline V gene are SGHVS and FQNEAQ. The length of the CDR3 is 10 residues. CDR3 residues: CATYGGELFF. The CDR3 DNA reads as TGTGCCACTTACGGCGGGGAGCTGTTTTTT.

The chain links TRBV7-9 to TRBJ2-3; TRBD2 agrees at 8 bases. Germline trimming cut 1 base from V and 1 base from J; bases unmatched to any gene: 7. Germline CDR1 is SEHNR and CDR2 is FQNEAQ (reference sequence). The CDR3 is 17 residues long. CDR3 residues: CASSLGDRGGGTDTQYF. CDR3 coding DNA: TGTGCCAGCAGCTTAGGCGACCGGGGGGGAGGCACAGATACGCAGTATTTT.

The chain uses TRBV7-6 and TRBJ2-7, with D perhaps matching TRBD2 (6 bases). Germline V gives CDR1 SGHVS, CDR2 FNYEAQ. V gave up 6 bases and J gave up 1 base, with 10 bases separating them. This CDR3 is built from 13 residues. CDR3 sequence (DNA): TGTGCCAGCAGTAGAGGGACTTCCTACGAGCAGTACTTC. It codes for CASSRGTSYEQYF.

This clonotype occurred a few times. V is TRBV4-3 and J is TRBJ1-3; possibly TRBD1 for D (6 bases). Deletions cut 0 bases from V and 1 base from J, with 10 bases between. This CDR3 region has 16 residues. Germline-derived CDR1 and CDR2 are LGHNA and YSLEER. CDR3 coding DNA: TGCGCCAGCAGCCAAGACCCACAGGGATCTGGAAACACCATATATTTT. Its protein product is CASSQDPQGSGNTIYF.

V is TRBV6-6 and J is TRBJ2-7, with a tentative D call TRBD1 (6 bases). This CDR3 spans 14 amino acids. V was pared by 6 bases and J by 11 bases, with 23 bases between. Germline values: CDR1 MNHNY, CDR2 SVGAGI (reference sequence). The CDR3 DNA reads TGTGCCAGCAGACAGGGACCACAACTCACTTCGGAGTACGTC. Protein product: CASRQGPQLTSEYV.

The chain combines TRBV7-4 with TRBJ1-5; no definite D call. Per the germline V gene, CDR1 is SGHVT and CDR2 is SQSDAQ. The CDR3 runs to 15 residues. V was clipped by 5 bases and J by 0 bases, with 11 bases between them. CDR3: CASSPNDGSNQPQHF. The CDR3 coding sequence is TGTGCCAGCAGCCCCAATGACGGTAGCAATCAGCCCCAGCATTTT.

This clonotype was recorded a few times. The chain joins TRBV25-1 to TRBJ1-5, with D uncertain. V gave up 3 bases and J gave up 6 bases, with 9 bases separating them. The length of the CDR3 is 13 residues. Germline V lookup: CDR1 MGHDK, CDR2 SYGVNS. In DNA form, the CDR3 reads TGTGCCAGCAGTGACGGTGTCAGTCAGCCCCAGCATTTT. Its translation is CASSDGVSQPQHF.

This clonotype was found a few times. This chain connects TRBV2 to TRBJ2-2; TRBD2 is a possible D gene (7 bases). This CDR3 has 15 residues. Germline values: CDR1 SNHLY, CDR2 FYNNEI. V lost 0 bases, J lost 6 bases, and 11 bases lay in between. The CDR3: CASSEAGGAPGELFF. The CDR3 region has the DNA TGTGCCAGCAGTGAAGCGGGGGGGGCCCCCGGGGAGCTGTTTTTT.

This clonotype showed up many times. V gene TRBV6-2 or TRBV6-3 combines with J gene TRBJ2-7; D is unresolved. The V end was cut by 2 bases, the J end by 3 bases, with 11 bases between. Germline lookup yields CDR1 MNHEY and CDR2 SVGEGT. The CDR3 loop spans 14 amino acids. The CDR3 DNA sequence: TGTGCCAGCAGTTACGGTAGCAGTAGCTACGAGCAGTACGTC. Translated, it gives CASSYGSSSYEQYV.

This clonotype showed up just a few times. This chain uses TRBV19 with TRBJ2-7; possibly TRBD1 or TRBD2 for D (5 bases each). The CDR3 covers 16 residues. Germline lookup yields CDR1 LNHDA and CDR2 SQIVND (reference sequence). Trimming pared 0 bases from V and 4 bases from J, leaving 16 bases between. The chain's CDR3 is CASSIDITRDPYEQYF. The CDR3 coding sequence is TGTGCCAGTAGTATAGACATCACCCGGGACCCTTACGAGCAGTACTTC.

The CDR3 DNA follows: TGTGCCAGCAGCCGCGGGGACAGGGAGTTCTTAGTAGAGCAGTTCTTC. It codes for CASSRGDREFLVEQFF. The chain employs TRBV13 and TRBJ2-1; 9 nucleotides match TRBD1. This CDR3 has 16 amino acids. Germline CDR1 is PRHDT and CDR2 is FYEKMQ (reference sequence). Germline trimming cut 5 bases from V and 10 bases from J; bases unmatched to any gene: 15.

Worth noting for this clonotype: At one end, the junction sequence differs from germline, possibly due to a read error. The chain joins TRBV7-8 to TRBJ1-1, with no clear D. This CDR3 spans 14 amino acids. Germline CDR1 is SGHVS and CDR2 is FQNEAQ. CDR3 sequence: CVSTTTWEVSEAFF. In DNA form, the CDR3 reads TGTGTCAGCACCACGACTTGGGAGGTCTCTGAAGCTTTCTTT.

This clonotype was found many times. V and J are TRBV7-8 and TRBJ2-7, with D possibly called TRBD1 or TRBD2 (5 bases each). This CDR3 comprises 12 residues. V lost 1 base and J lost 6, with 7 bases in between. Looked up from germline, CDR1 is SGHVS and CDR2 is FQNEAQ. The CDR3 bases are TGTGCCAGCAGCTTAGGAGGGGTCGAGCAGTACGTC. Amino acids: CASSLGGVEQYV.

In its sample, this clonotype was seen many times. The chain has TRBV12-3 or TRBV12-4 and TRBJ2-2, with D possibly TRBD2 on 7 matching bases. The ends were cut back, 8 bases at V and 4 bases at J, with 11 bases in the middle. This CDR3 comprises 13 residues. CDR3 protein: CASGGAGTGELFF. Here the CDR3 DNA reads TGTGCCAGCGGGGGGGCGGGCACCGGGGAGCTGTTTTTT.

The chain combines TRBV7-9 with TRBJ1-2, with 12 nucleotides matching TRBD1. The CDR3 has 19 amino acids. Germline CDR1 reads SEHNR; CDR2 reads FQNEAQ (reference sequence). With V trimmed by 5 bases and J by 2 bases, 15 bases remained unmatched. This CDR3 is CASSTHGGTGGLPNYGYTF. CDR3 DNA: TGTGCCAGCAGCACCCACGGGGGGACAGGGGGCCTACCGAACTATGGCTACACCTTC.

For the CDR3, the DNA is TGTGCCAGCAGTTCGACAGGGTTAGGGGCTTTCTTT. Encoded protein: CASSSTGLGAFF. The chain has TRBV28 and TRBJ1-1, with TRBD1 identical over 7 bases. V lost 4 bases, J lost 11 bases, and 7 bases stayed unmatched. Germline CDR1 is MDHEN and CDR2 is SYDVKM. This CDR3 has 12 residues.

In its sample, this clonotype was seen a few times. The V and J genes are TRBV2 and TRBJ1-4; 7 nucleotides align to TRBD1. From germline, CDR1 is SNHLY and CDR2 FYNNEI. The length of the CDR3 is 12 residues. V shed 9 bases and J 5 bases; nucleotides not matched to a gene: 3. DNA for the CDR3: TGTGCCAGACAGGGGATGAATGAAAAACTGTTTTTT. Translating gives CARQGMNEKLFF.

The chain links TRBV28 to TRBJ2-7; 12 positions agree with TRBD1. This CDR3 has 15 residues. Per germline, CDR1 MDHEN and CDR2 SYDVKM. V lost 7 bases and J lost 5; bases outside the gene matches: 9. This CDR3 reads CASNAPGQGADEQYV. The CDR3, as DNA: TGTGCCAGCAACGCTCCGGGACAGGGGGCCGACGAGCAGTACGTC.

This clonotype was detected a few times. J is TRBJ2-3 and V is TRBV5-1; 10 bases align to TRBD2. The CDR3 covers 16 residues. V shed 0 bases and J 3 bases; nucleotides not matched to a gene: 4. In germline, CDR1 is SGHRS, CDR2 YFSETQ. The CDR3, as DNA: TGCGCCAGCAGCTTGGATCCTAGCGGGGGTACAGATACGCAGTATTTT. Translation: CASSLDPSGGTDTQYF.

This clonotype has a count of ten or more. The chain couples TRBV7-6 to TRBJ2-2; 11 bases align to TRBD2. The V gene end was trimmed by 4 bases and the J gene end by 4 bases; junction bases not matched to a gene: 2. The CDR3 loop spans 15 amino acids. Looked up from germline, CDR1 is SGHVS and CDR2 is FNYEAQ. The CDR3, as DNA: TGTGCCAGCAGCTCGGGGACTAGCGGCACCGGGGAGCTGTTTTTT. Protein product: CASSSGTSGTGELFF.

This chain uses TRBV10-3 with TRBJ1-1; D remains unclear. CDR1 is ENHRY and CDR2 is SYGVKD in the germline V gene. The CDR3 loop spans 15 amino acids. V lost 7 bases and J 2 bases, leaving 17 bases between the germline ends. CDR3 sequence reads: CAIMKSEGLNTEAFF. CDR3 nucleotides: TGTGCCATCATGAAGTCCGAGGGTTTAAACACTGAAGCTTTCTTT.

This clonotype was counted ten times or more. The genes are TRBV6-6 and TRBJ1-1; D is unclear. The germline V and J ends were trimmed by 2 bases and 1 base, with 8 bases remaining between them. This CDR3 contains 14 residues. Germline V gene sequence: CDR1 MNHNY, CDR2 SVGAGI (reference sequence). CDR3 loop: CASSYGNRNTEAFF. CDR3 nucleotides: TGTGCCAGCAGTTACGGGAACAGGAACACTGAAGCTTTCTTT.

This chain connects TRBV2 to TRBJ2-3, with 9 bases fitting TRBD2. Germline V gene lookup returns CDR1 SNHLY and CDR2 FYNNEI. CDR3 length: 16 amino acids. V gave up 3 bases and J gave up 5 bases; unmatched junction bases: 9. The CDR3 loop is CASSEVGGGVVDTQYF. CDR3 coding DNA: TGTGCCAGCAGTGAGGTTGGCGGGGGGGTCGTAGATACGCAGTATTTT.

This clonotype was observed a few times. This rearrangement joins TRBV27 to TRBJ2-1; the D gene is possibly TRBD2 (5 bases). The ends were cut back, 4 bases at V and 8 bases at J, with 9 bases in the middle. The CDR3 has 12 amino acids. CDR1 is MNHEY, CDR2 SMNVEV, per germline (reference sequence). The CDR3 region is CASSYYGDEQFF. The CDR3 nucleotides are TGTGCCAGCAGTTATTACGGGGATGAGCAGTTCTTC.

DNA for the CDR3: TGTGCCACCAGCGCACGGACTAGCGGGGGTTACAATGAGCAGTTCTTC. Translated: CATSARTSGGYNEQFF. The chain links TRBV15 to TRBJ2-1, with 13 bases fitting TRBD2. From germline, CDR1 is LNHNV and CDR2 YYDKDF (reference sequence). Trimming at V came to 5 bases and at J to 4 bases, leaving 5 bases not matched to a gene. This CDR3 is 16 amino acids long.

This clonotype appeared once. The chain has TRBV5-1 and TRBJ2-7; 10 bases fit TRBD2. Looked up from germline, CDR1 is SGHRS and CDR2 is YFSETQ. V dropped 1 base and J dropped 10; count of bases not matched to a gene: 17. This CDR3 is 17 amino acids long. CDR3 in amino acids: CASSLLSGGAFPTEQYF. As DNA, the CDR3 is TGCGCCAGCAGCTTGTTGAGCGGGGGGGCTTTTCCTACGGAACAGTACTTC.

The sample holds many counts of this clonotype. This chain links TRBV28 with TRBJ2-7; tentative D call: TRBD1 (6 bases). V gave up 5 bases and J gave up 4 bases, with 18 bases separating them. The germline V gene encodes CDR1 MDHEN and CDR2 SYDVKM. CDR3 length equals 15 residues. Here the CDR3 reads CASSRGAGEFYEQYV. In nucleotides, the CDR3 is TGTGCCAGCAGTAGAGGGGCAGGGGAGTTTTACGAGCAGTACGTC.